This record looks at one TCR beta chain sequence and its context. The record originates from a study of blood T cells in healthy people across ages. The authors ran a second PCR of roughly 6 to 12 cycles using a sample-barcoded 5' primer and a J-beta primer mix. MiXCR was run by TCRdb on the 5' RACE reads, yielding one entry per CDR3 protein. This sample has more than 650,000 distinct CDR3 sequences, with about 24% found just once. Material: blood. The clonotype was recovered from a man between 70 and 80 years old in good health.

In DNA form, the CDR3 reads TGCAGCGTTGATTTGGAAAACAGGGGAGGCTATGGCTACACCTTC. Translation: CSVDLENRGGYGYTF. The V gene is TRBV29-1, the J gene TRBJ1-2, with 7 bases aligning to TRBD1. CDR3 length: 15 amino acids. V was clipped by 3 bases and J by 4 bases; unmatched bases: 11. Germline CDR1 and CDR2: SQVTM and ANQGSEA.